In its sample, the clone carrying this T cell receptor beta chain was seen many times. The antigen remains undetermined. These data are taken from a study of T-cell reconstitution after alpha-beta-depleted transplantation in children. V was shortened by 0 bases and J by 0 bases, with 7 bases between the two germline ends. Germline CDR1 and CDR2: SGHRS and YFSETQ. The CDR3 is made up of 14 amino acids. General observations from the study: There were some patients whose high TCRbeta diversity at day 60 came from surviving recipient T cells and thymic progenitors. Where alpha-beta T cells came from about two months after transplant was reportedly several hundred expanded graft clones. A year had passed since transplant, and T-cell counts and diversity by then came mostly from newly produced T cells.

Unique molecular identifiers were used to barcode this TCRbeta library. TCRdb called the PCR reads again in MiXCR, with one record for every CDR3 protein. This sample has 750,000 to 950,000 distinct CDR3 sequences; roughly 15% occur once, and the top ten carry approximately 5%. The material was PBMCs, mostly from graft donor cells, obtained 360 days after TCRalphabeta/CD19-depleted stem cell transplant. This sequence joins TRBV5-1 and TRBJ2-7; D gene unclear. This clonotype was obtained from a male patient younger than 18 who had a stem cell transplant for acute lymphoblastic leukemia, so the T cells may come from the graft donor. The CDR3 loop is CASSLGFNSYEQYF. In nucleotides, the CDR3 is TGCGCCAGCAGCTTGGGGTTTAACTCCTACGAGCAGTACTTC.